This TCR beta chain derives from a study of T cells in Graves' hyperthyroidism and ophthalmopathy (dated by TCRdb to about 2019). Concerning the study at large: Peripheral blood samples were taken at the time of initial diagnosis, prior to any treatment. A discovery cohort of about a hundred patients, 43 with Graves' ophthalmopathy and 55 to 60 with stable Graves' hyperthyroidism, was used to find distinguishing TCR V-J signatures. Prospective prediction of ophthalmopathy was tested in an independent validation cohort consisting of roughly 19 hyperthyroidism patients and some 17 patients who later progressed to ophthalmopathy. The roughly 90 discovery patients were divided at random into training and test sets in a 7:3 ratio. In more than 5 Graves' hyperthyroidism patients, the study also compared T-cell repertoires from thyroid tissue with T-cell repertoires from blood. Following sampling, methimazole starting at 30 mg daily was given to hyperthyroidism patients, and high-dose intravenous methylprednisolone was given to ophthalmopathy patients. The paper reports TCR Vbeta CDR3 sequencing of more than 120 peripheral blood samples: over 40 ophthalmopathy, fewer than 80 hyperthyroidism and around 17 progressor patients.

Amplification of TCR beta CDR3 regions was carried out from RNA transcripts. The first round of RT-PCR for the TCR CDR3 was performed with the HTBI primer set and the Qiagen OneStep RT-PCR kit. Libraries were constructed in a second round of multiplex PCR, after which size selection and purification were carried out. The libraries were sequenced on an Illumina HiSeq2000 using paired-end 100 bp reads. In the source study's methods: SOAPnuke was used to process the raw data, removing reads that contained adapters or uncalled bases, had a mean Phred below 15, or lacked an exact match to the constant primer or identifier. High-quality paired reads were merged with COPE v1.2.5, and unique nucleotide sequences were defined as clonotypes. MiTCR v1.1 was used to align the clonotypes against IMGT TRBV, TRBD and TRBJ reference segments. The analysis included only V-J combinations with a frequency above 0.0001, which together covered 99% to 99.2% of the repertoires. A TCS score was defined as the ratio between F50 (clonal expansion) and ExV (chaos), using BLOSUM62-based TCRdist between CDR3 peptides within each V-J. Welch's t-statistics and random forest reduced 500 to 650 V-J features to roughly 13, which were used in a naive Bayes classifier (R e1071). Through fastp at Q25 and MiXCR, TCRdb rebuilt clones from the public reads, retaining in-frame beta chains. CDR3 protein duplicates are merged, each entry listing the most common genes and DNA. The V and J calls were determined by TCRdb, not by the authors. The sample table shows under 400,000 distinct CDR3 sequences, and roughly 17% are seen once. Roughly 33% of the sample goes to the ten largest clones.

What the research found in general, with its limitations: During validation, the model predicted progression to ophthalmopathy a median of roughly 7.1 months ahead of onset, with around 71% sensitivity and more than 72% specificity. No statistical method was used to fix the sample size in advance, and group allocation was not hidden from the investigators. Most expanded thyroid clonotypes (frequency above 0.001) were also detected in blood, suggesting blood repertoires may reflect thyroid immune responses. In cross-validation, a model built on a 13 V-J signature told ophthalmopathy apart from stable hyperthyroidism with under 90% sensitivity and around 83% specificity, and in testing the same model reached 80%/75%.

V loses 4 bases, J loses 6 bases, and the germline ends lie 4 bases apart. Its CDR3 holds 11 amino acids, cysteine through phenylalanine. The read is trimmed to its CDR3 DNA, 33 bases read in frame from base 1. The sample holds many counts of this clonotype. Its antigen remains undetermined. Base qualities are not recorded, but no much larger clone differs from it by a single base. Graves' hyperthyroidism was defined as stable when no progression to ophthalmopathy occurred over 18 months of follow-up. Hyperthyroidism patients were newly diagnosed, had a disease duration of under 2 months, and were aged 18 to 65 years. The study excluded patients with uncontrolled infections, other autoimmune diseases, pregnancy or lactation. Diagnoses were established on the basis of clinical symptoms, serum thyroxine and TRAb, thyroid ultrasound, and orbital computed tomography. PBMCs were isolated from 10 ml of fresh peripheral blood by Ficoll-Paque density gradient centrifugation. Trizol reagent was used to extract total RNA, and RNA quality was then checked on an Agilent 2100 Bioanalyzer.

The sequence is built from TRBV12-3 or TRBV12-4 and TRBJ2-1, with no D gene named confidently. Material for sequencing was blood. This sequence originates from a man aged 25-45 years with Graves' hyperthyroidism. The CDR3 protein is CASSSSNEQFF. In nucleotide form, the sequence is TGTGCCAGCAGTTCTAGCAATGAGCAGTTCTTC.